These 11 T cell receptor beta chains were all obtained from the same sample, sequenced in a study of T cells in tumors after PD-1 blockade. Sequenced by immunoSEQ multiplex PCR; TCRdb stores in-frame clones only, minus some. This table holds about 33,000 clones, around four fifths found once. The sample here was PBMCs, taken before anti-PD-1 treatment. These TCRs come from a human donor with basal cell carcinoma.

As to this clone: The sample contains more than one DNA sequence encoding this CDR3. This sequence joins TRBV7-2 and TRBJ1-3; D is unresolved. The CDR3 consists of 15 residues. Germline assignment: CDR1 SGHTA and CDR2 FQGNSA. V lost 3 bases and J lost 0, with 9 bases in between. The CDR3 spells CASSLSHLSGNTIYF. The CDR3 DNA reads TGTGCCAGCAGCTTGAGCCATCTCTCTGGAAACACCATATATTTT.

The V call is TRBV5-1, the J call TRBJ2-5, with TRBD1 identical over 9 bases. This CDR3 spans 15 amino acids. The V gene's germline CDR1 is SGHRS and CDR2 YFSETQ. Germline trimming cut 4 bases from V and 2 bases from J; bases unmatched to any gene: 6. In DNA, the CDR3 is TGCGCCAGCAGCACCACAGGGGGCAGGCAAGAGACCCAGTACTTC. Its translation is CASSTTGGRQETQYF.

V is TRBV7-9 and J is TRBJ2-7; D perhaps matches TRBD2 (6 bases). Germline CDR1 is SEHNR and CDR2 is FQNEAQ (reference sequence). The CDR3 extends over 15 amino acids. The V end lost 3 bases, the J end lost 3 bases, and 15 bases lay between the germline ends. Written as DNA, the CDR3 is TGTGCCAGCAGCTTCGATGGGGGGTATGGCTACGAGCAGTACTTC. Amino acids: CASSFDGGYGYEQYF.

This rearrangement joins TRBV5-1 to TRBJ1-3; no clear D gene. This CDR3 contains 16 residues. V was trimmed by 1 base and J by 0 bases, leaving 11 bases between them. Germline V CDR1 and CDR2: SGHRS, YFSETQ. The chain's CDR3 is CASSLTGPTSGNTIYF. For the CDR3, the DNA is TGCGCCAGCAGCTTGACTGGGCCCACCTCTGGAAACACCATATATTTT.

This sequence joins TRBV21-1 and TRBJ2-2; the table's D call, TRBD2, was not checked against the DNA. TRBV21-1 represents a pseudogene. The CDR3 totals 14 residues. CDR3 protein: CASSKSPNTGELFF. The CDR3, as DNA: TGTGCCAGCAGCAAGAGCCCGAACACCGGGGAGCTGTTTTTT.

The gene calls are TRBV10-3 and TRBJ2-1; D is ambiguous. The CDR3 spans 13 residues. The ends were cut back, 4 bases at V and 4 bases at J, with 8 bases in the middle. In germline, CDR1 is ENHRY, CDR2 SYGVKD. As DNA, the CDR3 is TGTGCCATCAGTGGGGAAGGGTACAATGAGCAGTTCTTC. It specifies CAISGEGYNEQFF.

This sequence joins TRBV10-3 and TRBJ1-2; 7 positions agree with TRBD1. CDR1 and CDR2 from the germline V gene are ENHRY and SYGVKD. CDR3 size: 14 residues. Germline trimming cut 3 bases from V and 6 bases from J; bases unmatched to any gene: 7. CDR3 residues: CAISDRQGEDGYTF. The CDR3 nucleotides read TGTGCCATCAGTGACCGACAGGGCGAGGATGGCTACACCTTC.

The chain links TRBV9 to TRBJ2-2; D is uncertain. Between the trimmed V and J ends, which lost 1 base and 0 bases, there was a span of 7 bases. CDR1 SGDLS and CDR2 YYNGEE come from the germline V gene. The CDR3 covers 15 residues. The CDR3 sequence: CASSVYSANTGELFF. Written as DNA, the CDR3 is TGTGCCAGCAGCGTATACAGCGCGAACACCGGGGAGCTGTTTTTT.

The genes are TRBV28 and TRBJ2-7; 8 bases align to TRBD1. The germline CDR1 and CDR2 sequences are MDHEN and SYDVKM. J was trimmed by 3 bases and V by 10 bases; bases with no gene match: 5. The CDR3 is 12 residues long. CDR3 region: CATRDRYYEQYF. The CDR3 DNA reads TGTGCCACCCGGGACAGGTACTACGAGCAGTACTTC.

The chain couples TRBV18 to TRBJ2-3; D is possibly TRBD2 (5 bases). The CDR3 spans 14 residues. The germline V and J ends were trimmed by 0 bases and 4 bases, with 8 bases remaining between them. The germline V gene has CDR1 KGHSH and CDR2 LQKENI. CDR3 sequence reads: CASSPPAGPDTQYF. The CDR3 nucleotides are TGTGCCAGCTCACCACCGGCGGGCCCAGATACGCAGTATTTT.

The chain joins TRBV14 to TRBJ1-5; D is ambiguous. CDR1 and CDR2 from the germline V gene are SGHDN and FVKESK. This CDR3 spans 13 amino acids. V lost 4 bases to trimming and J lost 5 bases, with 9 bases between them. The CDR3 sequence: CASSREQDQPQHF. The CDR3 DNA reads TGTGCCAGCAGCCGGGAACAAGATCAGCCCCAGCATTTT.